The 14 T cell receptor beta chains listed next were all sequenced from one sample in a study of cytomegalovirus exposure and HLA in healthy donors (dated by TCRdb to about 2017). The library was prepared using the immunoSEQ multiplex PCR assay. A mixture of 60 forward primers for TCR Vbeta segments and 13 reverse primers for TCR Jbeta segments was used in the multiplex PCR. The table was pulled from immuneACCESS by TCRdb, which kept in-frame rearrangements only. Such tables lose some clones; where checked, under half of the loss comes from unresolved V genes, and the rest has no known cause. The sample has 70,000 or so clones on record, less than 75% of them singletons. About 10% of the sample belongs to the ten largest clones. Sample: PBMCs. The receptors here all came from a woman between 25 and 40 years old in good health and CMV-seronegative.

This clone was recorded a few times. V and J are TRBV19 and TRBJ2-3; 9 bases fit TRBD1. Per the germline V gene, CDR1 is LNHDA and CDR2 is SQIVND (reference sequence). The CDR3 covers 14 residues. V gave up 5 bases and J gave up 5 bases; unmatched junction bases: 5. In DNA, the CDR3 is TGTGCCAGTAGTCCACAGGGGGCGCGAGATACGCAGTATTTT. The encoded protein is CASSPQGARDTQYF.

V gene TRBV5-1 combines with J gene TRBJ2-2; D is possibly TRBD2 (5 bases). Germline V gives CDR1 SGHRS, CDR2 YFSETQ. V shed 0 bases and J shed 3 bases, with 9 bases lying between them. The CDR3 totals 15 residues. CDR3 DNA sequence: TGCGCCAGCAGCTTGGCCCCCGGGGACACCGGGGAGCTGTTTTTT. Encoded protein: CASSLAPGDTGELFF.

V is TRBV6-4 and J is TRBJ2-1, with unresolved D. V was cut by 4 bases and J by 4 bases, with 8 bases left in between. This CDR3 has 13 residues. Germline CDR1 MRHNA, CDR2 SNTAGT. The CDR3 region is CASSVRLYNEQFF. CDR3 nucleotide sequence: TGTGCCAGCAGTGTGCGGCTATACAATGAGCAGTTCTTC.

In this sample, this clone turned up once. This rearrangement joins TRBV4-2 to TRBJ2-7; tentatively, D is TRBD1 (5 bases). Germline CDR1 and CDR2: LGHNA and YNFKEQ. V gave up 0 bases and J gave up 5 bases, with 11 bases separating them. The length of the CDR3 is 14 residues. CDR3 DNA: TGTGCCAGCAGCCAAGATTGGCAGGGCCACGAGCAGTACTTC. It is translated as CASSQDWQGHEQYF.

The V gene is TRBV5-1, the J gene TRBJ2-3; D remains unclear. The length of the CDR3 is 12 residues. Between the trimmed V and J ends, which lost 1 base and 5 bases, there was a span of 5 bases. Germline CDR1 SGHRS, CDR2 YFSETQ. The DNA of the CDR3 is TGCGCCAGCAGCTTGAGCTTAGATACGCAGTATTTT. As protein: CASSLSLDTQYF.

This chain uses TRBV9 with TRBJ1-2; 9 bases are shared with TRBD1. The CDR3 is 14 residues long. The germline V gene encodes CDR1 SGDLS and CDR2 YYNGEE. The trim removed 4 bases at V and 5 bases at J, leaving 6 bases unmatched. This CDR3 reads CASSKTGGSYGYTF. As DNA, the CDR3 is TGTGCCAGCAGCAAGACAGGGGGATCATATGGCTACACCTTC.

This clone occurred once. V is TRBV29-1 and J is TRBJ2-7; 7 bases are a match to TRBD1. The CDR3 has 15 amino acids. J lost 0 bases, V lost 6 bases, and 11 bases had no gene match. Germline V gene data show CDR1 as SQVTM and CDR2 as ANQGSEA. CDR3 DNA: TGCAGCGTCCGCGACTGGGGGACAGACTCCTACGAGCAGTACTTC. Translated, it gives CSVRDWGTDSYEQYF.

The gene calls are TRBV7-9 and TRBJ1-5, with 8 bases lining up with TRBD1. The CDR3 is 17 amino acids. Germline assignment: CDR1 SEHNR and CDR2 FQNEAQ (reference sequence). V shed 1 base and J 2 bases; nucleotides not matched to a gene: 7. DNA of the CDR3: TGTGCCAGCAGCTTAGTGAGAGAGACAGGGGGCAATCAGCCCCAGCATTTT. Translating it yields CASSLVRETGGNQPQHF.

The V and J genes are TRBV29-1 and TRBJ2-7; weak D call: TRBD1 (5 bases). CDR3 length equals 13 residues. The V and J ends lost 3 bases and 4 bases respectively, with 13 bases between them. The germline CDR1 and CDR2 sequences are SQVTM and ANQGSEA. The CDR3 protein is CSVDIQGRYEQYF. In DNA, the CDR3 is TGCAGCGTTGATATTCAGGGTAGATACGAGCAGTACTTC.

This chain uses TRBV7-6 with TRBJ1-6, with D perhaps matching TRBD1 (6 bases). The CDR3 contains 17 residues. Per germline, CDR1 SGHVS and CDR2 FNYEAQ. V was clipped by 3 bases and J by 0 bases, with 12 bases between them. DNA for the CDR3: TGTGCCAGCAGCTTCCGAGAAGGGGGCTCCTATAATTCACCCCTCCACTTT. Encoded protein: CASSFREGGSYNSPLHF.

The chain employs TRBV2 and TRBJ2-3; a possible D gene is TRBD1 (5 bases). The germline V gene has CDR1 SNHLY and CDR2 FYNNEI. Between the trimmed V and J ends, which lost 2 bases and 6 bases, there was a span of 12 bases. There are 14 residues in the CDR3. The CDR3 nucleotides are TGTGCCAGCAGTGAAATGGGGCCGATCGATACGCAGTATTTT. This gives the protein CASSEMGPIDTQYF.

The chain recombines TRBV30 with TRBJ1-6; D perhaps matches TRBD1 (5 bases). The CDR3 runs 15 residues. V dropped 4 bases and J dropped 7 bases, with 17 bases sitting between them. In germline, CDR1 is GTSNPN, CDR2 SVGIG (reference sequence). The CDR3 sequence: CAWIIEGRENSPLHF. The CDR3 DNA reads as TGTGCCTGGATTATAGAGGGGCGGGAAAATTCACCCCTCCACTTT.

The rearrangement joins TRBV11-3 to TRBJ2-7; tentative D call: TRBD1 (5 bases). V lost 3 bases, J lost 3 bases, and 9 bases lay in between. The CDR3 has 13 residues. From germline, CDR1 is SGHNT and CDR2 YENEEA. This CDR3 is CASSFDRNYEQYF. CDR3 coding DNA: TGTGCCAGCAGCTTCGACAGAAACTACGAGCAGTACTTC.

This rearrangement joins TRBV2 to TRBJ1-5; D is uncertain. The germline V and J ends were trimmed by 0 bases and 3 bases, with 6 bases remaining between them. This CDR3 comprises 14 residues. Germline V gives CDR1 SNHLY, CDR2 FYNNEI. In DNA, the CDR3 is TGTGCCAGCAGTGAAGCGCTACCCAATCAGCCCCAGCATTTT. Protein: CASSEALPNQPQHF.